This entry is about one T cell receptor (beta chain). What it binds is unknown. PCR amplification relied on 60 Vbeta primers (plus 13 Jbeta primers). The protocol was immunoSEQ multiplex PCR, while the TCRdb copy is restricted to in-frame clones and leaves out a portion. The sample table sets out just over 80,000 clones. This sample was taken from a study of cytomegalovirus exposure and HLA in healthy donors. Whole-study findings and limits: HLA allele associations emerged for roughly 17,000 TCR beta sequences in a later analysis, at 0.05 false discovery rate.

Germline V CDR1 and CDR2: SQVTM, ANQGSEA. The CDR3 extends over 13 amino acids. V lost 3 bases, J lost 0 bases, and 8 bases lay in between. The sequenced sample consisted of PBMCs. V is TRBV29-1 and J is TRBJ1-1; possible D gene TRBD1, 6 bases. The clonotype was recovered from a woman under 40 in good health and CMV-seronegative. The CDR3 nucleotides read TGCAGCGTTGAGCAGGGGCTGAACACTGAAGCTTTCTTT. The encoded protein is CSVEQGLNTEAFF.